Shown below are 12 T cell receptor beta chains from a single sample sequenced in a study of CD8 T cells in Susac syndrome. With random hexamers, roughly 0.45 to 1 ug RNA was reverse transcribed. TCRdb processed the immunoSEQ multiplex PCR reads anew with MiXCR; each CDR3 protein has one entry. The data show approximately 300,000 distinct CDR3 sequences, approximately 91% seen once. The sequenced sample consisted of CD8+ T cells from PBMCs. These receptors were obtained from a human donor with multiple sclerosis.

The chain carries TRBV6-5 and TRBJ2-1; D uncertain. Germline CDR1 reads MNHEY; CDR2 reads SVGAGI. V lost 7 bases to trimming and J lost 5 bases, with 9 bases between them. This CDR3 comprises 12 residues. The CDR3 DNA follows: TGTGCCAGCACCCCTCATGACAATGAGCAGTTCTTC. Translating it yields CASTPHDNEQFF.

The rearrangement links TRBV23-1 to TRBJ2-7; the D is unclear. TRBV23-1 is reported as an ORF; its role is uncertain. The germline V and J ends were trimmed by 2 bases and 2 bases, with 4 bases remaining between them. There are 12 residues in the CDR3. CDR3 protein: CASSQATYEQYF. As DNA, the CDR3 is TGCGCCAGCAGTCAAGCGACCTACGAGCAGTACTTC.

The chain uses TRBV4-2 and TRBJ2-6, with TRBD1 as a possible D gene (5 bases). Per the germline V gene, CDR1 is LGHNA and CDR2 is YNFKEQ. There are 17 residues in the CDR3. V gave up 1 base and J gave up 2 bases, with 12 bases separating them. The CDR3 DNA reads TGTGCCAGCAGCCAAGGTTTTACAGGCGCTGGGGCCAACGTCCTGACTTTC. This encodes CASSQGFTGAGANVLTF.

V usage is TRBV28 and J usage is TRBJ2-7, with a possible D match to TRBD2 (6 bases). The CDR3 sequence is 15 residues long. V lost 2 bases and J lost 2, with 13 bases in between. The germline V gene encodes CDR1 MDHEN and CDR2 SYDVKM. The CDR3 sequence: CASSLMAGTPYEQYF. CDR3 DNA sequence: TGTGCCAGCAGTTTAATGGCGGGGACCCCCTACGAGCAGTACTTC.

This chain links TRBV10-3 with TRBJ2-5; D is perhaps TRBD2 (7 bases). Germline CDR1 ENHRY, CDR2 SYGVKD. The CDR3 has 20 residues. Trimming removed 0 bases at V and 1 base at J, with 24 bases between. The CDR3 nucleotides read TGTGCCATCAGTGAGTCGGGCAGCGGGACAACCGAAGGGTTCCAAGAGACCCAGTACTTC. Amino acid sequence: CAISESGSGTTEGFQETQYF.

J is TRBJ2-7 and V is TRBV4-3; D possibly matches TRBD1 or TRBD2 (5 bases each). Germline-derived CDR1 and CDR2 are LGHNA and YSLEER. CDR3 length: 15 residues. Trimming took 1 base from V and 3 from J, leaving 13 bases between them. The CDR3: CASSQGGTEDYEQYF. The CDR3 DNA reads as TGCGCCAGCAGCCAAGGGGGGACGGAGGACTACGAGCAGTACTTC.

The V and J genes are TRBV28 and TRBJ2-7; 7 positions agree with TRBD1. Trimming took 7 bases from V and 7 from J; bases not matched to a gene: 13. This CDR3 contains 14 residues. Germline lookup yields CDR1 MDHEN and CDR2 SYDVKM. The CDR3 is CASISLQGLREQYF. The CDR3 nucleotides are TGTGCCAGCATATCATTACAGGGGTTAAGGGAGCAGTACTTC.

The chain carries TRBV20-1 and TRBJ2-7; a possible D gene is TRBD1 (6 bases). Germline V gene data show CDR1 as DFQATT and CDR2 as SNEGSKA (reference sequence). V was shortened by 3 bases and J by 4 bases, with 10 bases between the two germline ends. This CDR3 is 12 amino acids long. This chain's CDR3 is CSARATGYEQYF. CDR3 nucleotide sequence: TGCAGTGCTAGGGCTACAGGGTACGAGCAGTACTTC.

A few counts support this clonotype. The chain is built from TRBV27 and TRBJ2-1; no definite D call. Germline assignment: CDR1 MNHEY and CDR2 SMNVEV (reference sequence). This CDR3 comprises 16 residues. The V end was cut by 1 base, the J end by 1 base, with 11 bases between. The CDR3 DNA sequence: TGTGCCAGCAGTTTATTGGGTTTTGGGTCCTACAATGAGCAGTTCTTC. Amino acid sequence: CASSLLGFGSYNEQFF.

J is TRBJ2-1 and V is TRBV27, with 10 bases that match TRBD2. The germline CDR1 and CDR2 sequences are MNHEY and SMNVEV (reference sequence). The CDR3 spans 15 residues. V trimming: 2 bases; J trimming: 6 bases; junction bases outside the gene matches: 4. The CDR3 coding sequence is TGTGCCAGCAGTTTAGGAGTAGCGGGAGGCAATGAGCAGTTCTTC. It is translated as CASSLGVAGGNEQFF.

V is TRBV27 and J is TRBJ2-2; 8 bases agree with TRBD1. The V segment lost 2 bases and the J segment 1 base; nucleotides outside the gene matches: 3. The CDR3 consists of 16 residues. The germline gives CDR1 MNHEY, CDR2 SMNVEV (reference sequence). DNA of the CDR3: TGTGCCAGCAGTTTAATCGGACAGGGGAACACCGGGGAGCTGTTTTTT. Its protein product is CASSLIGQGNTGELFF.

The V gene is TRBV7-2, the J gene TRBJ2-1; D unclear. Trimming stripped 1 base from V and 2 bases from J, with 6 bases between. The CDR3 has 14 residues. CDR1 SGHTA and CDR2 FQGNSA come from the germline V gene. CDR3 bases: TGTGCCAGCAGCTTAGAAGGACCCTACAATGAGCAGTTCTTC. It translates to CASSLEGPYNEQFF.